A single sample is the source of the 7 T cell receptor beta chains below, sequenced in a study of early T cells in non-severe SARS-CoV-2 infection. TCRdb reanalysed the 5' RACE reads using MiXCR and keeps one entry per CDR3 protein. The table has roughly 70,000 distinct CDR3 sequences, roughly 18% seen once. Source: whole blood, taken at baseline. The source is an adult who was a healthcare worker with PCR-confirmed SARS-CoV-2 infection or an uninfected control (not recorded which).

This clonotype was picked up many times. The V and J genes are TRBV19 and TRBJ2-3; 8 bases match TRBD2. This CDR3 spans 15 amino acids. The trim removed 6 bases at V and 1 base at J, leaving 6 bases unmatched. Germline values: CDR1 LNHDA, CDR2 SQIVND (reference sequence). The chain's CDR3 is CASSQFSGGTDTQYF. The DNA for the CDR3 is TGTGCCAGTAGCCAGTTTAGCGGGGGCACAGATACGCAGTATTTT.

The table lists this clonotype with a few counts. The genes are TRBV29-1 and TRBJ2-3, with D unclear. The germline V gene encodes CDR1 SQVTM and CDR2 ANQGSEA. The length of the CDR3 is 13 residues. V was shortened by 4 bases and J by 1 base, with 9 bases between the two germline ends. CDR3 DNA sequence: TGCAGCGTTGGGGTGCATCGCACAGATACGCAGTATTTT. It specifies CSVGVHRTDTQYF.

The chain recombines TRBV10-2 with TRBJ2-7; TRBD1 agrees at 7 bases. The CDR3 is made up of 14 amino acids. CDR1 and CDR2 from the germline V gene are WSHSY and SAAADI. J lost 6 bases, V lost 10 bases, and 15 bases had no gene match. CDR3 nucleotide sequence: TGCGCCATAGCCCCCGACAGGGAGTTTGGCGAGCAGTACTTC. This gives the protein CAIAPDREFGEQYF.

The chain is built from TRBV3-1 and TRBJ2-7; tentative D call: TRBD1 (5 bases). CDR1 LGHDT and CDR2 YNNKEL come from the germline V gene (reference sequence). V lost 0 bases, J lost 9 bases, and 9 bases lay in between. The CDR3 contains 12 residues. CDR3 sequence (DNA): TGTGCCAGCAGCCAAGACGACAGCCCGCAGTACTTC. This translates into CASSQDDSPQYF.

The chain uses TRBV28 and TRBJ1-1; D remains unclear. Germline assignment: CDR1 MDHEN and CDR2 SYDVKM. CDR3 size: 11 residues. The V end was cut by 3 bases, the J end by 5 bases, with 4 bases between. The CDR3 DNA follows: TGTGCCAGCAGTTTCCGGACTGAAGCTTTCTTT. Its protein is CASSFRTEAFF. The whole variable domain, remainder taken from reference TRBV28 and TRBJ1-1, is DVKVTQSSRYLVKRTGEKVFLECVQDMDHENMFWYRQDPGLGLRLIYFSYDVKMKEKGDIPEGYSVSREKKERFSLILESASTNQTSMYLCASSFRTEAFFGQGTRLTVV.

The chain couples TRBV12-3 or TRBV12-4 to TRBJ2-1; a weak D match, TRBD1 (5 bases). With 3 bases removed from V and 5 bases from J, the gap between germline ends came to 14 bases. The CDR3 is made up of 15 amino acids. The CDR3: CASSFRALINNEQFF. The CDR3 DNA reads TGTGCCAGCAGTTTCAGGGCCCTAATTAACAATGAGCAGTTCTTC.

In its sample, this clonotype was seen a few times. The V call is TRBV4-1, the J call TRBJ1-3; no clear D. The CDR3 runs to 15 residues. Between the trimmed V and J ends, which lost 0 bases and 1 base, there was a span of 7 bases. Germline lookup yields CDR1 MGHRA and CDR2 YSYEKL. This chain's CDR3 is CASSQDQTSGNTIYF. Written as DNA, the CDR3 is TGCGCCAGCAGCCAAGATCAGACTTCTGGAAACACCATATATTTT.